This TCR beta chain appears in the sequencing data of a study of vaccination effects on CD4 cells after COVID-19. Across the whole study: Antigen-specific CD4+ T cell clonotypes were called by their expansion after viral peptide-pool culture in ViraFEST. With approximately 9.6 ug/ml peptides and around 9.6 IU/ml IL-2, 2 million or so PBMC per well were cultured.

This clone has a handful of counts. Its specificity is unknown. From germline, CDR1 is LNHDA and CDR2 SQIVND (reference sequence). V gave up 4 bases and J gave up 7 bases, with 23 bases separating them. This CDR3 comprises 17 residues. Using immunoSEQ multiplex PCR, the repertoire was profiled, and TCRdb retains in-frame clones only, with some absent. The sample lists about 40,000 clones; about 67% were seen once. Having been cultured for about ten days, the cells underwent CD4+ T cell isolation. Vaccination of participants consisted of two doses of either the BNT162b2 or mRNA-1273 vaccine. The sample here was CD4+ T cells from PBMCs cultured without peptide, taken after COVID-19 vaccination. This receptor was taken from a human donor who received a COVID-19 vaccine. V is TRBV19 and J is TRBJ2-1; tentative D call: TRBD1 (6 bases). Written as DNA, the CDR3 is TGTGCCAGTAGTACCCTTTCAATCGTCAGGGGCCGGAATGAGCAGTTCTTC. Translated: CASSTLSIVRGRNEQFF.